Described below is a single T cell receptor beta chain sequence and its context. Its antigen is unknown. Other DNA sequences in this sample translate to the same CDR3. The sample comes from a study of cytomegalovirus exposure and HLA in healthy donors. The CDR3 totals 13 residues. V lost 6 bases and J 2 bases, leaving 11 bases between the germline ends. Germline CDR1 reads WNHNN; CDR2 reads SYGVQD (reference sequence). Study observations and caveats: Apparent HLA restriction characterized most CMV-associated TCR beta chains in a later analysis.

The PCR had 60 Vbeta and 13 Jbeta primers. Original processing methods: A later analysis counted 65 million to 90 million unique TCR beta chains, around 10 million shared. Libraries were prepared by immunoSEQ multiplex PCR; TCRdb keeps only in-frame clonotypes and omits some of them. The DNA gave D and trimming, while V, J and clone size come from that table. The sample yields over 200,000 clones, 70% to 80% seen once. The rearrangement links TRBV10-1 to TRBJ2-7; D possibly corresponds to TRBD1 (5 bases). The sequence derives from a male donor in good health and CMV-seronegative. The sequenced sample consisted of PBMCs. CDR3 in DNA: TGCGCCAGCAGCCTCGGACAACCCTACGAGCAGTACTTC. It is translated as CASSLGQPYEQYF.